The clone carrying this T cell receptor beta chain was detected only a few times. Its matching antigen is unknown. The V end was cut by 1 base, the J end by 7 bases, with 14 bases between. Per germline, CDR1 SGHTA and CDR2 FQGNSA. The CDR3 totals 15 residues. The source of the sample is a study of cytomegalovirus exposure and HLA in healthy donors. About the research overall: Falling in the Caucasian-associated ancestry cluster were 81% of around 370 genotyped donors.

Study-level results: The productive fraction for most TCR beta V segments was about 87% or about 30% in an earlier analysis.

The PCR was carried out with 60 Vbeta primers and 13 Jbeta primers. Assay: immunoSEQ multiplex PCR; the TCRdb copy retains only in-frame clones and omits some. The table has approximately 200,000 clones, roughly 80% seen once. The sequencing sample was made of PBMCs. The receptor was isolated from a woman aged 18-29 years in good health and CMV-seronegative. The rearrangement uses TRBV7-2 and TRBJ2-1; tentative D call: TRBD2 (7 bases). CDR3 residues: CASSLVGGDLNEQFF. In DNA, the CDR3 is TGTGCCAGCAGCTTAGTAGGGGGGGATTTAAATGAGCAGTTCTTC.